These T cell receptor beta chains were read from a single sample in a study of cytomegalovirus exposure and HLA in healthy donors. Clones were read by immunoSEQ multiplex PCR, and TCRdb kept only the in-frame ones, dropping some. The sample has 150,000 to 190,000 clones, approximately 84% seen once; the top ten hold roughly 2.4%. The source material was PBMCs. The receptors were sampled from a young woman in good health and CMV-seronegative. The CDR3 runs from the conserved cysteine through the conserved F or W. D genes are given only for firm matches. Clone size is given for some rows only: seen once, a few or many times, or a class if the clone is expanded.

once	TRBD2	TRBJ2-2	TRBV5-1	TGCGCCAGCAGCTTCGGCGGGGGATCAACCGGGGAGCTGTTTTTT	CASSFGGGSTGELFF
-	-	TRBJ2-1	TRBV19	TGTGCCAGTAGTATATTATCCGCCGAGGGTATGAACAATGAGCAGTTCTTC	CASSILSAEGMNNEQFF
few	TRBD1	TRBJ2-2	TRBV4-3	TGCGCCAGCAGCCAATTGACAGGGGGCACCGGGGAGCTGTTTTTT	CASSQLTGGTGELFF
-	TRBD1	TRBJ2-1	TRBV9	TGTGCCAGCAGCAACCTAAACAGGGGGGCACCCAATGAGCAGTTCTTC	CASSNLNRGAPNEQFF
-	-	TRBJ2-7	TRBV5-6	TGTGCCAGCAGCTTGGAAGCGTACACGTCCTACGAGCAGTACTTC	CASSLEAYTSYEQYF
-	-	TRBJ1-2	TRBV29-1	TGCAGCGTTGTTCTTGCAGGTCCCGTCTTC	CSVVLAGPVF
-	TRBD1	TRBJ1-4	TRBV5-1	TGCGCCAGCAGCGCTAGACAGGGGGTTTATGAAAAACTGTTTTTT	CASSARQGVYEKLFF
once	-	TRBJ1-1	TRBV4-1	TGCGCCAGCAGCCAACCGACCCGGGGGAACACTGAAGCTTTCTTT	CASSQPTRGNTEAFF
-	TRBD2	TRBJ2-7	TRBV7-2	TGTGCCAGCAGCTTTCGGGGGGGTCACGAGCAGTACTTC	CASSFRGGHEQYF
-	-	TRBJ2-3	TRBV7-9	TGTGCCAGCACGGCGGACATCAGCATGGATACGCAGTATTTT	CASTADISMDTQYF